This TCR beta chain was found in a study of monozygotic twins with inflammatory bowel disease. TCRdb reworked the 5' RACE reads into one entry per CDR3 protein, no DNA. The sample holds about 440,000 distinct CDR3 sequences. The CDR3 is made up of 16 amino acids. Germline-derived CDR1 and CDR2 are SGHDN and FVKESK. Sequencing was carried out using blood. The chain has TRBV14 and TRBJ2-1. This receptor was taken from a human donor with ulcerative colitis or Crohn's disease, or a healthy co-twin of an affected twin (not recorded which). The CDR3 here is CASSRDGGASYNEQFF.